The 2 T cell receptor beta chains listed next were all sequenced from one sample in a study of glioma-infiltrating T cells. The iRepertoire nested amplicon-rescue multiplex PCR amplified TCR alpha and beta CDR3s from RNA. TCRdb re-derived calls from the multiplex PCR reads in MiXCR, one entry per CDR3 protein. This sample yields about 45,000 distinct CDR3 sequences, of which about 22% are seen a single time; roughly 6.8% belongs to the top ten. Sequencing was carried out using glioma tissue, nonneoplastic brain tissue, or PBMCs (not recorded which). The receptor source for this set is a human donor with low-grade glioma or glioblastoma, undergoing nonglioma brain surgery, or in good health (not recorded which).

This clonotype was observed many times. The V call is TRBV4-1, the J call TRBJ1-3; tentatively, D is TRBD1 (6 bases). The CDR3 length is 14 residues. The germline V gene encodes CDR1 MGHRA and CDR2 YSYEKL. Trimming stripped 1 base from V and 9 bases from J, with 13 bases between. Written as DNA, the CDR3 is TGCGCCAGCAGCCAAGCGGGGGCGGGGGGCACCATATATTTT. It codes for CASSQAGAGGTIYF.

This clonotype was seen repeatedly, ten times or more. The chain is built from TRBV27 and TRBJ2-3, with 7 bases aligning to TRBD2. The V gene's germline CDR1 is MNHEY and CDR2 SMNVEV (reference sequence). The length of the CDR3 is 16 residues. With 6 bases clipped from V and 5 bases from J, the junction kept 14 bases outside the gene matches. The CDR3 reads CASRPARGRDVDTQYF. CDR3 nucleotide sequence: TGTGCCAGCAGGCCCGCTCGGGGGAGGGACGTAGATACGCAGTATTTT.